A single T cell receptor beta chain is shown here with its context. Antigen specificity is unknown. Patients included in sequencing had previously demonstrated CD8+CD57+ cell expansion by flow cytometry. None of the patients had been given any therapy when their blood was sampled. CDR1 is SEHNR, CDR2 FQNEAQ, per germline (reference sequence). The germline V and J ends were trimmed by 4 bases and 0 bases, with 10 bases remaining between them. CDR3 length equals 15 residues. The data were taken from a study of CD8+CD57+ T cells in acquired aplastic anemia. Study summary: Sorted CD4+ plus CD8+ cells gave DNA averaging 3.2 ug.

Genomic DNA was employed as the template in profiling TCR beta VDJ and CDR3. TCRdb fed the reads into MiXCR, producing one record per CDR3 protein. In the table there are about 98,000 distinct CDR3 sequences, around 62% of which are singletons. Findings and caveats of the study: Around 27 sequences, all CD8+ CDR3, were shared between patients and controls.

The sample was sorted CD4+, CD8+, or CD8+CD57+ T cells (not recorded which) from PBMCs. The chain employs TRBV7-9 and TRBJ1-5; no reliable D call. This receptor was taken from a human donor with aplastic anemia. CDR3 in DNA: TGTGCCAGCAGCTCCGACAAGTCTAGCAATCAGCCCCAGCATTTT. Translated, it gives CASSSDKSSNQPQHF. Full variable domain (outside the CDR3, taken from reference TRBV7-9 and TRBJ1-5): DTGVSQNPRHKITKRGQNVTFRCDPISEHNRLYWYRQTLGQGPEFLTYFQNEAQLEKSRLLSDRFSAERPKGSFSTLEIQRTEQGDSAMYLCASSSDKSSNQPQHFGDGTRLSIL.